Listed below are T cell receptor beta chains from one sample, sequenced in a study of blood T cell repertoires in COVID-19. Method: immunoSEQ multiplex PCR; TCRdb's copy keeps in-frame clones and lacks some. The sample lists a few hundred thousand clones; 80% to 90% were seen once. Sequenced: PBMCs or T cells enriched from blood (not recorded which). All receptors come from a man aged 25-40 years who had recovered from COVID-19. Each CDR3 is given with its conserved first and last residue. D genes are given only for firm matches. Clone size is given for some rows only: seen once, a few or many times, or a class if the clone is expanded.

-	TRBV11-2	TRBD2	TRBJ2-3	TGTGCCAGCAGCTCCCCCGCTAGCGGGGGCACAGATACGCAGTATTTT	CASSSPASGGTDTQYF
-	TRBV7-3	TRBD2	TRBJ2-1	TGTGCCAGCAGCCCGGGACTAGCGGGGGAGTACAATGAGCAGTTCTTC	CASSPGLAGEYNEQFF
-	TRBV25-1	-	TRBJ2-3	TGTGCCAGCAGTGGCACGGGGGGCTTGACAGATACGCAGTATTTT	CASSGTGGLTDTQYF
-	TRBV5-4	-	TRBJ1-1	TGTGCCAGCACCACCTTTGGGTGGAGGGAGAACACTGAAGCTTTCTTT	CASTTFGWRENTEAFF
-	TRBV10-2	-	TRBJ1-6	TGCGCCAGCAGTTACCAGACAGAGATTAATTCACCCCTCCACTTT	CASSYQTEINSPLHF
-	TRBV20-1	-	TRBJ2-7	TGCAGTGCTCGGACTTCCTACGAGCAGTACTTC	CSARTSYEQYF
-	TRBV18	-	TRBJ1-4	TGTGCCAGCTCACCACCGGGCCAGGGTAGCGAAAAACTGTTTTTT	CASSPPGQGSEKLFF
-	TRBV5-1	-	TRBJ2-7	TGCGCCAGCAGCTCTGGCCCGTCCTACGAGCAGTACTTC	CASSSGPSYEQYF
-	TRBV5-4	-	TRBJ2-5	TGTGCCAGCAGCTTGGCCTCGGGATTTCAAGAGACCCAGTACTTC	CASSLASGFQETQYF
-	TRBV7-9	-	TRBJ1-2	TGTGCCAGCAGCCCCCCGGGGGATTCCTATGGCTACACCTTC	CASSPPGDSYGYTF
-	TRBV30	TRBD2	TRBJ2-1	TGTGCCTGGACCGCCGGGGGAGGGGAGCAGTTCTTC	CAWTAGGGEQFF
-	TRBV2	TRBD1	TRBJ2-7	TGTGCCAGCAAGAGGTTCTCCGGGACAGGGCGTCACGAGCAGTACTTC	CASKRFSGTGRHEQYF
-	TRBV4-3	-	TRBJ2-2	TGCGCCAGCAGCCAAGAGTCAGCGCACACCGGGGAGCTGTTTTTT	CASSQESAHTGELFF
-	TRBV30	TRBD2	TRBJ2-7	TGTGCCTGGATTAGGGAGGGCTTCGGGGAGCAGTACTTC	CAWIREGFGEQYF
-	TRBV3-1/TRBV3-2	-	TRBJ1-1	TGTGCCAGCAGCCATCGAAAGGTGAGGGTAGAGACGCAGGAAGCTTTCTTT	CASSHRKVRVETQEAFF
-	TRBV5-6	TRBD2	TRBJ2-7	TGTGCCAGCAGTCGGGGGGGAAGTCTTGTCGGCGAGCAGTACTTC	CASSRGGSLVGEQYF
few	TRBV7-6	-	TRBJ2-2	TGTGCCAGCAGCTTAAATGAGCGGCTGCTCACCGGGGAGCTGTTTTTT	CASSLNERLLTGELFF
-	TRBV10-3	TRBD1	TRBJ1-1	TGTGCCATCAGTGAGTCGACGGGGACAGGCACTGAAGCTTTCTTT	CAISESTGTGTEAFF
-	TRBV5-1	-	TRBJ1-4	TGCGCCAGCTCGGACAAGGTAGATGAAAAACTGTTTTTT	CASSDKVDEKLFF
-	TRBV7-9	TRBD1	TRBJ1-1	TGTGCCAGCAGCCGGGACAGGGTTTATGAAGCTTTCTTT	CASSRDRVYEAFF
-	TRBV6-1	TRBD2	TRBJ2-2	TGTGCCAGCAGTGATAGACAGCGGGGGTCGAACACCGGGGAGCTGTTTTTT	CASSDRQRGSNTGELFF
-	TRBV5-1	-	TRBJ2-3	TGCGCCAGCAGCTTGTCAGGGACTGGCACAGATACGCAGTATTTT	CASSLSGTGTDTQYF
-	TRBV4-3	TRBD1	TRBJ1-1	TGCGCCAGCAGCCAAGAGGGACAGGGATGGAAGGGTGTGAACACTGAAGCTTTCTTT	CASSQEGQGWKGVNTEAFF
-	TRBV27	-	TRBJ2-7	TGTGCCAGCAGCAGTATTACACAGAGTTACGAGCAGTACTTC	CASSSITQSYEQYF
-	TRBV19	TRBD2	TRBJ2-7	TGTGCCAGTAGTATAGGACTAGCGGGGGATACCTACGAGCAGTACTTC	CASSIGLAGDTYEQYF
-	TRBV11-1	-	TRBJ2-2	TGTGCCAGCAGCAAACTATACACCGGGGAGCTGTTTTTT	CASSKLYTGELFF
-	TRBV30	TRBD2	TRBJ2-3	TGTGCCTGGAGTGTAGGCCTAGCGGGCACAGATACGCAGTATTTT	CAWSVGLAGTDTQYF
-	TRBV14	-	TRBJ1-2	TGTGCCAGCAGCCAAGCAGGGGCGCTTAACTATGGCTACACCTTC	CASSQAGALNYGYTF
-	TRBV19	TRBD2	TRBJ2-3	TGTGCCAGTAGGTCCGGCGGGGGATTTTTCGATACGCAGTATTTT	CASRSGGGFFDTQYF
-	TRBV19	-	TRBJ2-7	TGTGCCAGTAGTAGGGCGGGGATTGCTGGGTCCTACGAGCAGTACTTC	CASSRAGIAGSYEQYF
-	TRBV3-1/TRBV3-2	-	TRBJ2-5	TGTGCCAGCAGCCGAGGCAGGGGGGTGCAGGAGACCCAGTACTTC	CASSRGRGVQETQYF
-	TRBV9	-	TRBJ2-5	TGTGCCAGCAGCGTAGGGTGGACAGCGGAAGAGACCCAGTACTTC	CASSVGWTAEETQYF
-	TRBV20-1	-	TRBJ1-1	TGCAGTGCTAGTCCCGGGTTGGCTGAAGCTTTCTTT	CSASPGLAEAFF
-	TRBV6-6	-	TRBJ2-3	TGTGCCAGCTCCAGGGACATTGAAGTATTGAATTTT	CASSRDIEVLNF
few	TRBV2	TRBD1	TRBJ1-6	TGTGCCAGCAGTTCGCGACAGGGGTATAATTCACCCCTCCACTTT	CASSSRQGYNSPLHF
-	TRBV7-3	-	TRBJ2-7	TGTGCCAGCAGCTTATCCCCTCTTGACGAGCAGTACTTC	CASSLSPLDEQYF
-	TRBV10-3	TRBD2	TRBJ2-3	TGTGCCATCAAGGCACGGGAGACGGGGCTAGCGGGGGGCACAGATACGCAGTATTTT	CAIKARETGLAGGTDTQYF
-	TRBV20-1	-	TRBJ1-6	TGCAGTGCTAGTGATCCCTATTTTTCACCCCTCCACTTT	CSASDPYFSPLHF
-	TRBV2	TRBD1	TRBJ1-6	TGTGCCAGCAGTGAATTGGGACAGGGAAGTAATCCCCTCCACTTT	CASSELGQGSNPLHF